This T cell receptor beta chain was captured by sequencing in a study of CD8 T cells in Susac syndrome. Points from the study as a whole: By the study's own acknowledgment, its TCR sequencing and HLA analysis included relatively few individuals. CD4+ repertoires of Susac syndrome patients lacked detectable clonal expansion.

Germline V CDR1 and CDR2: SQVTM, ANQGSEA. The CDR3 consists of 13 residues. Trimming pared 7 bases from V and 8 bases from J, leaving 17 bases between. CD8+ and CD4+ T cells from blood underwent TCR beta sequencing. As to this clonotype: Its target is not known.

An input of roughly 0.5 to 1 ug of RNA was subjected to reverse transcription using random hexamers. The CDR3 of TCR beta was amplified by immunoSEQ multiplex PCR across 54 Vbeta and 13 Jbeta. Via MiXCR, TCRdb re-called the immunoSEQ multiplex PCR reads, giving one row per CDR3 protein. Found here are some 200,000 distinct CDR3 sequences, around 95% of them singletons; the top ten hold approximately 0.089%. The chain recombines TRBV29-1 with TRBJ1-4; TRBD1 might be the D (6 bases). The receptor was derived from a human donor with Susac syndrome. Sequenced input: CD4+ T cells from PBMCs. DNA for the CDR3: TGCAGCGCGTGCAGGGGCGCTGGGGAAAAACTGTTTTTT. Translated: CSACRGAGEKLFF.